The 21 T cell receptor beta chains in this list originate from one sample, sequenced in a study of blood T cell repertoires in COVID-19. Assay used: immunoSEQ multiplex PCR; TCRdb lists only in-frame clones, some missing. The repertoire consists of 210,000 or so clones, with about nine tenths occurring once and the leading ten covering around 2.8%. The specimen was peripheral blood. All receptors come from a woman aged 60 to 75 with acute or convalescent COVID-19.

The chain carries TRBV7-2 and TRBJ1-3; perhaps TRBD1 as D (6 bases). The V gene lost 2 bases and the J gene lost 2 bases, with 10 bases spanning the gap. The CDR3 is made up of 15 amino acids. Germline V gene lookup returns CDR1 SGHTA and CDR2 FQGNSA. This CDR3 reads CASSLRGTTGNTIYF. Here the CDR3 DNA reads TGTGCCAGCAGCTTAAGGGGGACCACTGGAAACACCATATATTTT.

The rearrangement joins TRBV29-1 to TRBJ2-3; no firm D call. The V gene lost 7 bases and the J gene lost 6 bases, with 17 bases spanning the gap. CDR1 is SQVTM and CDR2 is ANQGSEA in the germline V gene. There are 13 residues in the CDR3. The CDR3 loop is CSAALRLMDTQYF. DNA for the CDR3: TGCAGCGCCGCACTTCGACTCATGGATACGCAGTATTTT.

Here the CDR3 DNA reads TGTGCCAGCAGTGCTAGCCGCGGGATCTCTGGGGCCAACGTCCTGACTTTC. This sequence encodes CASSASRGISGANVLTF. This chain uses TRBV2 with TRBJ2-6; D perhaps matches TRBD2 (6 bases). Trimming stripped 4 bases from V and 0 bases from J, with 13 bases between. CDR1 and CDR2 (germline): SNHLY, FYNNEI. The length of the CDR3 is 17 residues. Combining the CDR3 with reference TRBV2 and TRBJ2-6 gives the whole variable domain EPEVTQTPSHQVTQMGQEVILRCVPISNHLYFYWYRQILGQKVEFLVSFYNNEISEKSEIFDDQFSVERPDGSNFTLKIRSTKLEDSAMYFCASSASRGISGANVLTFGAGSRLTVL.

This sequence joins TRBV10-1 and TRBJ1-1; D is possibly TRBD1 (5 bases). CDR1 is WNHNN, CDR2 SYGVQD, per germline (reference sequence). The CDR3 runs to 13 residues. V was clipped by 0 bases and J by 4 bases, with 6 bases between them. CDR3 sequence reads: CASSESQGTEAFF. CDR3 bases: TGCGCCAGCAGTGAGTCCCAGGGCACTGAAGCTTTCTTT.

This sequence joins TRBV6-5 and TRBJ1-2; 9 nucleotides line up with TRBD1. The CDR3 runs to 14 residues. J gave up 8 bases and V 7 bases, and 11 bases lay outside the gene matches. Looked up from germline, CDR1 is MNHEY and CDR2 is SVGAGI. The CDR3 protein is CASKSPGTGWGYTF. The CDR3, as DNA: TGTGCCAGCAAATCCCCCGGGACAGGGTGGGGCTACACCTTC.

This chain connects TRBV12-3 or TRBV12-4 to TRBJ1-4; tentatively, D is TRBD1 (5 bases). This CDR3 region has 11 residues. V shed 5 bases and J shed 11 bases, with 9 bases lying between them. The CDR3 region is CASSQTAKLFF. CDR3 DNA: TGTGCCAGCAGTCAGACAGCGAAACTGTTTTTT.

This clone is medium-sized. The chain joins TRBV6-4 to TRBJ1-2; 7 bases match TRBD1. V dropped 6 bases and J dropped 5; count of bases not matched to a gene: 12. The CDR3 length is 15 residues. Germline V CDR1 and CDR2: MRHNA, SNTAGT. CDR3 nucleotide sequence: TGTGCCAGCAGCGACCAGGGACAGTTGGGGTATGGCTACACCTTC. Its translation: CASSDQGQLGYGYTF.

The V call is TRBV7-9, the J call TRBJ1-5; D not resolved. Germline V gene data show CDR1 as SEHNR and CDR2 as FQNEAQ (reference sequence). Trimming cost V 2 bases and J 6 bases, with 5 bases left between them. This CDR3 spans 12 amino acids. The CDR3 DNA is TGTGCCAGCAGCTTATCATCTCAGCCCCAGCATTTT. Amino acids: CASSLSSQPQHF.

The V and J genes are TRBV3-1 (or the pseudogene TRBV3-2) and TRBJ1-5; the match to TRBD1 covers 7 bases. V lost 0 bases to trimming and J lost 6 bases; unmatched junction nucleotides: 14. The germline V gene encodes CDR1 LGHDT and CDR2 YNNKEL (reference sequence). The CDR3 runs 18 residues. This CDR3 is CASSQDPFRQGPTQPQHF. The DNA of the CDR3 is TGTGCCAGCAGCCAAGATCCCTTTAGACAGGGTCCTACTCAGCCCCAGCATTTT.

This chain connects TRBV24-1 to TRBJ2-6; TRBD1 matches at 8 bases. CDR3 length: 19 amino acids. V was pared by 5 bases and J by 1 base, with 12 bases of the junction left unmatched. Germline CDR1 reads KGHDR; CDR2 reads SFDVKD. The CDR3 protein is CATSGGGTGGRSGANVLTF. CDR3 nucleotides: TGTGCCACCAGTGGAGGGGGTACAGGGGGGCGGTCTGGGGCCAACGTCCTGACTTTC.

The rearrangement joins TRBV27 to TRBJ2-1; 13 bases are a match to TRBD2. Germline lookup yields CDR1 MNHEY and CDR2 SMNVEV (reference sequence). V lost 4 bases and J lost 5; bases outside the gene matches: 8. This CDR3 region has 17 residues. The CDR3 DNA follows: TGTGCCAGCAGTTACGGGCCGGGACTAGCGGGGAACAATGAGCAGTTCTTC. Translated, it gives CASSYGPGLAGNNEQFF.

This chain joins TRBV9 and TRBJ2-3; 9 bases line up with TRBD1. Germline V gene lookup returns CDR1 SGDLS and CDR2 YYNGEE. The CDR3 has 15 amino acids. The ends lost 0 bases at V and 1 base at J; junction bases unmatched: 0. For the CDR3, the DNA is TGTGCCAGCAGCGTAGGACAGGGGGGCACAGATACGCAGTATTTT. This gives the protein CASSVGQGGTDTQYF.

The chain has TRBV19 and TRBJ2-5, with D perhaps TRBD1 (6 bases). The length of the CDR3 is 19 residues. CDR1 is LNHDA, CDR2 SQIVND, per germline (reference sequence). Trimming cost V 2 bases and J 2 bases, with 24 bases left between them. This CDR3 reads CASSITHATGQPKQETQYF. Written as DNA, the CDR3 is TGTGCCAGTAGTATAACTCATGCGACAGGCCAACCTAAACAAGAGACCCAGTACTTC.

J is TRBJ2-5 and V is TRBV20-1; D not resolved. V was trimmed by 6 bases and J by 4 bases, leaving 9 bases between them. The CDR3 has 11 amino acids. The germline gives CDR1 DFQATT, CDR2 SNEGSKA (reference sequence). CDR3 nucleotide sequence: TGCAGTGCGGAGACTGGAGAGACCCAGTACTTC. Its translation is CSAETGETQYF.

The gene calls are TRBV4-2 and TRBJ1-1, with D perhaps TRBD1 (6 bases). Germline V CDR1 and CDR2: LGHNA, YNFKEQ. The CDR3 has 12 residues. Trimming left V 2 bases short and J 8 bases short, with 9 bases between. CDR3 residues: CASSQTGYEAFF. CDR3 sequence (DNA): TGTGCCAGCAGCCAAACAGGGTACGAAGCTTTCTTT.

This chain uses TRBV7-9 with TRBJ2-2, with 15 bases fitting TRBD2. This CDR3 region has 16 residues. The V and J ends lost 4 bases and 7 bases, in that order; junction bases with no gene match: 4. Germline loops: CDR1 SEHNR, CDR2 FQNEAQ (reference sequence). The DNA of the CDR3 is TGTGCCAGCAGCTCCGGACTAGCGGGAGGGATCGGGGAGCTGTTTTTT. Translating it yields CASSSGLAGGIGELFF.

J is TRBJ2-7 and V is TRBV18, with D uncertain. V lost 2 bases and J 2 bases, leaving 4 bases between the germline ends. CDR3 length equals 12 residues. CDR1 and CDR2 (germline): KGHSH, LQKENI. CDR3 bases: TGTGCCAGCTCACCATCGGCCTACGAGCAGTACTTC. Protein sequence: CASSPSAYEQYF.

This chain uses TRBV18 with TRBJ2-7; 9 bases are a match to TRBD1. V shed 4 bases and J 2 bases; nucleotides not matched to a gene: 3. The CDR3 is made up of 14 amino acids. The germline V gene encodes CDR1 KGHSH and CDR2 LQKENI. The CDR3 DNA reads as TGTGCCAGCTCACTACAGGGGGCTACCTACGAGCAGTACTTC. It specifies CASSLQGATYEQYF. The entire variable domain, with the rest obtained from reference TRBV18 and TRBJ2-7, is as follows: NAGVMQNPRHLVRRRGQEARLRCSPMKGHSHVYWYRQLPEEGLKFMVYLQKENIIDESGMPKERFSAEFPKEGPSILRIQQVVRGDSAAYFCASSLQGATYEQYFGPGTRLTVT.

The chain links TRBV28 to TRBJ1-5, with 9 nucleotides matching TRBD1. The CDR3 contains 15 residues. The J segment lost 5 bases and the V segment lost 5 bases, leaving 7 bases of the junction unmatched. CDR1 is MDHEN, CDR2 SYDVKM, per germline. The DNA for the CDR3 is TGTGCCAGCAGTGGGGACAGGGTCAGGGATCAGCCCCAGCATTTT. Encoded protein: CASSGDRVRDQPQHF.

This chain links TRBV5-1 with TRBJ1-1; D uncertain. The V end lost 4 bases, the J end lost 5 bases, and 15 bases lay between the germline ends. This CDR3 comprises 14 residues. Germline CDR1 is SGHRS and CDR2 is YFSETQ. For the CDR3, the DNA is TGCGCCAGCAGCGAGACGGCCGCGGGAACTGAAGCTTTCTTT. Protein sequence: CASSETAAGTEAFF.

This clone was found a few times. V and J are TRBV29-1 and TRBJ1-2, with 7 bases identical to TRBD1. The CDR3 runs to 12 residues. The germline V gene encodes CDR1 SQVTM and CDR2 ANQGSEA. Trimming cost V 6 bases and J 2 bases; bases outside gene matches: 3. The CDR3 protein is CSVGQHNYGYTF. The DNA of the CDR3 is TGCAGCGTGGGACAGCACAACTATGGCTACACCTTC.